This entry is about one T cell receptor (beta chain). In the original processing: Estimated nucleated cell counts came from reference gene primer amplification. Generated by immunoSEQ multiplex PCR, the TCRdb table keeps only in-frame clones and is missing some. The DNA gave D and trimming, while V, J and clone size come from that table. Here the sample spans roughly 280,000 clones, around 80% being singletons. This sample was taken from a study of blood T cell repertoires in COVID-19. Overall study context: Collection of acute and convalescent COVID-19 samples took place in the United States, Italy and Spain. T cells, B-cell-depleted T cells, or PBMCs supplied cDNA or gDNA.

Trimming left V 3 bases short and J 5 bases short, with 11 bases between. CDR1 MNHEY and CDR2 SVGAGI come from the germline V gene. The CDR3 sequence is 15 residues long. The clonotype comes from a man between 60 and 70 years old with acute or convalescent COVID-19. Sequences were obtained from peripheral blood. The chain carries TRBV6-5 and TRBJ1-6, with a possible D match to TRBD1 (5 bases). CDR3 sequence (DNA): TGTGCCAGCAGTTATCGGGGGACCCATAATTCACCCCTCCACTTT. Translated, it gives CASSYRGTHNSPLHF.